The 24 T cell receptor beta chains given below trace back to one sample, sequenced in a study of breast tumors, draining lymph nodes, adjacent tissues. TCRdb reanalysed the multiplex PCR reads using MiXCR and keeps one entry per CDR3 protein. The sample shows tens of thousands of distinct CDR3 sequences, approximately 28% of them seen only once. The lymph nodes were axillary draining lymph nodes from breast cancer patients. Source material: axillary lymph node tissue. The receptors come from a female donor with breast cancer. Some clones in this sample may be carry-over from other donors' samples.

For this clonotype: Sequence at one end of the junction differs from germline and may be a read error. This sequence joins TRBV7-9 and TRBJ2-2; D is uncertain. CDR1 and CDR2 from the germline V gene are SEHNR and FQNEAQ (reference sequence). The CDR3 sequence is 15 residues long. CDR3 in amino acids: CASSSDGPKTGELFF. CDR3 sequence (DNA): TGTGCCAGCAGCTCAGACGGGCCGAAGACCGGGGAGCTGTTTTTT.

This clonotype occurred many times. The V call is TRBV10-1, the J call TRBJ2-3; 11 bases agree with TRBD2. The CDR3 runs to 17 residues. The germline gives CDR1 WNHNN, CDR2 SYGVQD (reference sequence). The trim removed 4 bases at V and 1 base at J, leaving 7 bases unmatched. The CDR3 DNA reads as TGCGCCAGCAGTGGCCCGGGACTAGCGGACCGCACAGATACGCAGTATTTT. It specifies CASSGPGLADRTDTQYF.

As regards this clonotype: An end of the junction differs from the germline gene, which may be a read error. The V gene is TRBV6-5, the J gene TRBJ2-7; D uncertain. The CDR3 length is 14 residues. Germline V gene sequence: CDR1 MNHEY, CDR2 SVGAGI. The CDR3 sequence: CAISRLEGTYEQYF. As DNA, the CDR3 is TGTGCCATCAGTCGCCTTGAAGGGACCTACGAGCAGTACTTC.

The J gene is TRBJ2-6, the V gene TRBV29-1; D is unclear. The CDR3 has 15 residues. Trimming pared 7 bases from V and 3 bases from J, leaving 16 bases between. From germline, CDR1 is SQVTM and CDR2 ANQGSEA. The CDR3 DNA reads as TGCAGCGCCCTGATCACCTCTGGTGGGGCCAACGTCCTGACTTTC. Translation gives CSALITSGGANVLTF.

This clonotype was seen repeatedly, ten times or more. This chain connects TRBV13 to TRBJ2-7; D is ambiguous. Trimming took off 8 bases at V and 0 bases at J, with 11 bases between the two ends. The germline gives CDR1 PRHDT, CDR2 FYEKMQ (reference sequence). This CDR3 has 13 amino acids. The CDR3 region has the DNA TGTGCCAGCGGGATAATGGGCTCCTACGAGCAGTACTTC. It is translated as CASGIMGSYEQYF.

A word on this clonotype: Because the CDR3 is missing its conserved closing phenylalanine or tryptophan, this is likely a read error. V and J are TRBV7-9 and TRBJ2-7; the D is unclear. Trimming pared 5 bases from V and 6 bases from J, leaving 14 bases between. The CDR3 consists of 13 residues. In germline, CDR1 is SEHNR, CDR2 FQNEAQ (reference sequence). DNA for the CDR3: TGTGCCAGCAGCCCAGGCCAGTCTAGCGAGCAGTACTTG. It encodes CASSPGQSSEQYL.

The gene calls are TRBV20-1 and TRBJ2-1, with a weak D call TRBD1 (6 bases). The CDR3 loop spans 12 amino acids. Germline CDR1 DFQATT, CDR2 SNEGSKA (reference sequence). The V and J ends lost 5 bases and 4 bases respectively, with 9 bases between them. As DNA, the CDR3 is TGCAGTGCTGAGGACAGTTACAATGAGCAGTTCTTC. Protein product: CSAEDSYNEQFF.

This clonotype appeared once. The chain carries TRBV10-1 and TRBJ1-2; 7 bases map to TRBD1. Per the germline V gene, CDR1 is WNHNN and CDR2 is SYGVQD (reference sequence). The CDR3 has 14 residues. With V trimmed by 7 bases and J by 3 bases, 8 bases remained unmatched. The CDR3 loop reads CASTATDRDYGYTF. Here the CDR3 DNA reads TGCGCCAGCACTGCGACCGACAGGGACTATGGCTACACCTTC.

The V and J genes are TRBV7-3 and TRBJ2-3, with D unclear. The J call may not be correct, given that the DNA end is closer to TRBJ1-5. The CDR3 is 15 amino acids. From germline, CDR1 is SGHTA and CDR2 FQGTGA. This CDR3 is CASSLTSGNTDAQHF. The CDR3 nucleotides are TGTGCCAGCAGCTTAACCAGCGGGAACACAGATGCGCAGCATTTT.

This clonotype was seen ten or more times. The V gene is TRBV14, the J gene TRBJ2-7, with D perhaps matching TRBD1 (5 bases). CDR1 SGHDN and CDR2 FVKESK come from the germline V gene. Trimming shortened V by 6 bases and J by 2 bases, and 14 bases separated the two germline ends. The CDR3 runs to 14 residues. The DNA of the CDR3 is TGTGCCAGCAGTCCAGGGCAGCCCCCCTACGAGCAGTACTTC. Its translation is CASSPGQPPYEQYF. The complete variable domain, with remaining parts taken from reference TRBV14 and TRBJ2-7, reads EAGVTQFPSHSVIEKGQTVTLRCDPISGHDNLYWYRRVMGKEIKFLLHFVKESKQDESGMPNNRFLAERTGGTYSTLKVQPAELEDSGVYFCASSPGQPPYEQYFGPGTRLTVT.

This clonotype occurred many times. V usage is TRBV12-3 or TRBV12-4 and J usage is TRBJ2-3; 8 bases match TRBD2. V shed 4 bases and J 0 bases; nucleotides not matched to a gene: 9. This CDR3 comprises 17 residues. As DNA, the CDR3 is TGTGCCAGCAGTTCTAGCGTCGCTAGCGGGAGCACAGATACGCAGTATTTT. It translates to CASSSSVASGSTDTQYF.

This clonotype was recorded a few times. The V gene is TRBV7-2, the J gene TRBJ1-1; D uncertain. The V end was cut by 1 base, the J end by 0 bases, with 12 bases between. Germline CDR1 and CDR2: SGHTA and FQGNSA. The CDR3 is 16 residues long. CDR3 in DNA: TGTGCCAGCAGCTTAGGGGGATCAATTTTGAACACTGAAGCTTTCTTT. Translated, it gives CASSLGGSILNTEAFF.

This clonotype was observed at least ten times. J is TRBJ2-3 and V is TRBV5-8; 8 bases map to TRBD2. CDR3 size: 14 residues. The germline V gene encodes CDR1 SGHTS and CDR2 YDEGEE. After removal of 5 bases from V and 3 bases from J, the junction contained 5 bases not matched to a gene. CDR3 in amino acids: CASRRGGETDTQYF. The CDR3 DNA reads as TGTGCCAGCAGACGGGGGGGTGAGACAGATACGCAGTATTTT.

As concerns this clonotype: Here the CDR3 omits its conserved ending phenylalanine or tryptophan, so a read error is the likely source. V gene TRBV6-4 combines with J gene TRBJ2-1; TRBD2 agrees at 8 bases. CDR3 length: 17 residues. Germline CDR1 MRHNA, CDR2 SNTAGT. Trimming cost V 2 bases and J 8 bases; bases outside gene matches: 14. CDR3 nucleotides: TGTGCCAGCAGTGACCAAGGACCGCCAGCGGGAGCTGATGAGCAGTTCCTC. Translated: CASSDQGPPAGADEQFL.

On this clonotype: At one of its ends the junction is not consistent with the germline gene, which may arise from a read error. The chain is built from TRBV3-1 and TRBJ1-5; TRBD1 aligns across 9 bases. The germline V gene has CDR1 LGHDT and CDR2 YNNKEL (reference sequence). The CDR3 sequence is 15 residues long. CDR3 sequence reads: CVSSHGDRENQPQHF. The CDR3 DNA follows: TGTGTCAGCAGCCACGGGGACAGGGAAAATCAGCCCCAGCATTTT.

V is TRBV20-1 and J is TRBJ2-1; TRBD2 is a possible D gene (5 bases). V lost 5 bases to trimming and J lost 4 bases, with 12 bases between them. This CDR3 has 13 residues. Germline V CDR1 and CDR2: DFQATT, SNEGSKA (reference sequence). The CDR3 nucleotides are TGCAGTGCTCATACCGGGGATTACAATGAGCAGTTCTTC. Its translation: CSAHTGDYNEQFF.

A note on this clonotype: A much larger clone lies one base from this, so it may be a read error. The genes are TRBV12-3 or TRBV12-4 and TRBJ2-1; 13 bases line up with TRBD2. Trimming took 6 bases from V and 9 from J; bases not matched to a gene: 11. The CDR3 sequence is 16 residues long. The CDR3 loop is CASRNYGTSGTGEQFF. CDR3 in DNA: TGTGCCAGCAGAAATTATGGGACTAGCGGGACCGGTGAGCAGTTCTTC.

At least ten counts were recorded for this clonotype. The chain joins TRBV19 to TRBJ2-3; possibly TRBD2 for D (6 bases). The V end lost 7 bases, the J end lost 9 bases, and 23 bases lay between the germline ends. Germline V gene data show CDR1 as LNHDA and CDR2 as SQIVND (reference sequence). CDR3 length equals 15 residues. CDR3 nucleotides: TGTGCCAGTAAGGCAGGAACAGCGGGTTTTGAAACGCAGTATTTT. It specifies CASKAGTAGFETQYF.

V and J are TRBV20-1 and TRBJ1-5, with TRBD1 matching 8 bases. The trim removed 6 bases at V and 4 bases at J, leaving 8 bases unmatched. The CDR3 contains 14 residues. Germline V gene data show CDR1 as DFQATT and CDR2 as SNEGSKA (reference sequence). CDR3 nucleotide sequence: TGCAGTGCAAACCGACAGGGGACGAATCAGCCCCAGCATTTT. The encoded protein is CSANRQGTNQPQHF.

This clonotype was seen ten or more times. The rearrangement uses TRBV28 and TRBJ2-3; a weak D match, TRBD2 (6 bases). The V end lost 3 bases, the J end lost 2 bases, and 12 bases lay between the germline ends. This CDR3 comprises 15 residues. Germline CDR1 is MDHEN and CDR2 is SYDVKM. The CDR3 reads CASSFPLADTDTQYF. The CDR3 DNA reads as TGTGCCAGCAGTTTCCCACTAGCTGACACAGATACGCAGTATTTT. The full variable domain, its missing parts supplied by reference TRBV28 and TRBJ2-3, is DVKVTQSSRYLVKRTGEKVFLECVQDMDHENMFWYRQDPGLGLRLIYFSYDVKMKEKGDIPEGYSVSREKKERFSLILESASTNQTSMYLCASSFPLADTDTQYFGPGTRLTVL.

This clonotype was observed many times. V gene TRBV7-2 combines with J gene TRBJ2-3; D may be TRBD1 (5 bases). V was cut by 5 bases and J by 1 base, with 10 bases left in between. Germline assignment: CDR1 SGHTA and CDR2 FQGNSA. CDR3 length: 14 residues. Here the CDR3 reads CASSVFRGTDTQYF. The CDR3, as DNA: TGTGCCAGCAGCGTTTTCAGGGGCACAGATACGCAGTATTTT.

This clonotype was counted ten times or more. The V gene is TRBV30, the J gene TRBJ2-7, with a tentative D call TRBD1 (6 bases). The CDR3 length is 14 residues. Trimming pared 1 base from V and 0 bases from J, leaving 10 bases between. Germline CDR1 GTSNPN, CDR2 SVGIG (reference sequence). The CDR3 here is CAWSDDRSSYEQYF. The CDR3 DNA sequence: TGTGCCTGGAGTGATGACAGGAGCTCCTACGAGCAGTACTTC.

This clonotype showed up many times. This chain joins TRBV12-3 or TRBV12-4 and TRBJ2-2, with D tentatively TRBD2 (6 bases). This CDR3 has 16 residues. The V gene lost 4 bases and the J gene lost 8 bases, with 20 bases spanning the gap. The CDR3 DNA follows: TGTGCCAGCAGTTCCCGGTCCGGGGACGGGGGTGGGGAGCTGTTTTTT. It specifies CASSSRSGDGGGELFF.

Concerning this clonotype itself: This could be a read error, since a much larger clone is one nucleotide away. The J gene is TRBJ1-6, the V gene TRBV6-5; D remains unclear. The CDR3 length is 15 residues. Germline lookup yields CDR1 MNHEY and CDR2 SVGAGI. CDR3: CASSHYGSADSLLHF. For the CDR3, the DNA is TGTGCCAGCAGTCACTATGGGAGTGCGGATTCACTCCTCCACTTT.